This TCR beta chain stems from a study of T cells in Graves' hyperthyroidism and ophthalmopathy. Overall study results and limits: Ophthalmopathy cases were set apart from stable hyperthyroidism by a 13 V-J model. The blood repertoire included most of the expanded thyroid clonotypes above 0.001.

Turning to this clonotype: Its matching antigen is unknown.

The V and J ends lost 4 bases and 1 base, in that order; junction bases with no gene match: 5. Germline V gene lookup returns CDR1 SGHTA and CDR2 FQGNSA. The CDR3 contains 15 residues. The investigators amplified TCR beta CDR3 regions from RNA transcripts. The study used the HTBI primer set for a first-round RT-PCR of the TCR CDR3. MiXCR was run by TCRdb on the multiplex PCR reads, yielding one entry per CDR3 protein. The repertoire holds 700,000 to 950,000 distinct CDR3 sequences, with 30% to 40% as singletons. Specimen: blood. The sequence derives from a middle-aged woman with Graves' hyperthyroidism. The chain links TRBV7-2 to TRBJ1-1; 8 bases are shared with TRBD1. In DNA, the CDR3 is TGTGCCAGCAGCTACCGGGGACAGGCGAACACTGAAGCTTTCTTT. This codes for CASSYRGQANTEAFF.